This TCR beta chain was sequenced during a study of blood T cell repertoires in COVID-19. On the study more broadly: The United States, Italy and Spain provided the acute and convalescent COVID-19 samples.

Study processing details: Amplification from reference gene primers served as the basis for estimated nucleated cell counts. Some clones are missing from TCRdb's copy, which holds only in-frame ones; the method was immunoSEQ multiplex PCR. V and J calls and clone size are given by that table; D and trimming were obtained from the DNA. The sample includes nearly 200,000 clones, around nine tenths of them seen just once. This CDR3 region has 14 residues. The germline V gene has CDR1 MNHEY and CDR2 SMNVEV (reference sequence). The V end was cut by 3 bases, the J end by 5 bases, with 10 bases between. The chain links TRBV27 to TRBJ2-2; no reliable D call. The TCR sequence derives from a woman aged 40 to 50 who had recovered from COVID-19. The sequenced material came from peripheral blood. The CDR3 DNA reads TGTGCCAGCAGTTTTCGTCAACGGACCGGGGAGCTGTTTTTT. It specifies CASSFRQRTGELFF.